The present T cell receptor (beta chain) was sequenced within a study of OX40 agonist ivuxolimab in advanced cancers. Regarding the research as a whole: The costimulatory receptor OX40 (CD134) was targeted by ivuxolimab, a fully human IgG2 agonistic monoclonal antibody. Intravenous ivuxolimab was administered to patients every 2 weeks at six dose levels: 0.01, 0.1, 0.3, 1.5, 3 and 10 mg/kg. Of the 50 or so patients in dose escalation, about 20 had hepatocellular carcinoma, around 15 had melanoma, 9 had renal cell carcinoma and 9 had head and neck cancer. In the dose-escalation cohort, more than 80% of patients were male, and the mean age was roughly 60 years with a range of about 20 to 80. Prior anti-PD-1, anti-PD-L1 or anti-CTLA-4 therapy was permitted, and checkpoint inhibitors had been received by approximately 39% of dose-escalation patients. Partial responses occurred in three dose-escalation patients, of whom one had hepatocellular carcinoma and two had cutaneous melanoma. The purpose of peripheral TCRbeta sequencing was to test whether ivuxolimab changed TCR sequence diversity and led to clonal T-cell expansion. The monotherapy dose-escalation portion (N ≈ 52 patients) of the phase I ivuxolimab trial is reported in the paper. The investigation overall reported the following: Low levels of normalized T-cell clonal expansion were also seen in some patients who did not respond. At doses of 0.1 to 3.0 mg/kg, clonal expansion of both CD4+ and CD8+ blood T cells was observed from baseline to week 6. The antigen specificity of the clonally expanded peripheral T cells was not determined. In partial responders in the 0.1-3.0 mg/kg groups, normalized peripheral clonal expansion was found to be among the lowest, especially among CD8+ T cells. After ivuxolimab, more expanded clones were found on average in CD8+ T cells than in CD4+ T cells.

Via the germline V gene (reference sequence), CDR1 is MNHNY and CDR2 SVGAGI. The CDR3 holds 13 amino acids from the cysteine to the phenylalanine. Just CDR3 DNA is preserved here, 39 bases in frame from base 1. V is shortened by 6 bases, J by 5 bases, and the region joining them spans 11 bases. Genomic DNA was isolated from the sorted cells so that the TCRbeta CDR3 region could be sequenced. The immunoSEQ Assay was used to sequence the TCRbeta CDR3 regions. TCRdb took this table from immuneACCESS and kept in-frame rearrangements with V and J called. Such tables lack part of the clones; where checked against another copy, unresolved V genes explain under half of the gap, and the rest is unexplained. In all, the sample holds some 70,000 clones, and approximately 90% of those were seen once. The ten largest clones add up to 1% to 1.2% of the sample. With regard to this clone: Its specific antigen is unknown. Per-base quality was not reported, and no clone a single base away is much larger than it.

The trial excluded patients who had a history of autoimmune disease or who were on systemic immunosuppression. Peripheral blood for TCR sequencing was drawn from every dose cohort at baseline, at cycle 4 day 1 and at cycle 7 day 1. Samples came from an open-label, multicenter, first-in-human phase I dose-escalation trial of ivuxolimab. Adults with locally advanced or metastatic melanoma, renal cell, hepatocellular, or head and neck squamous cell carcinoma were enrolled in the trial. Before TCR sequencing, CD4+ T cells and CD8+ T cells from peripheral blood were sorted into separate populations. The receptor chain draws on TRBV6-6 and TRBJ1-5, and TRBD1 may be the D gene, going by 6 matching bases. This clonotype originated in an adult with an advanced solid tumor such as melanoma, head and neck, liver or kidney cancer. The material was CD4+ or CD8+ T cells sorted from blood, obtained in a trial of the OX40 agonist ivuxolimab. The DNA sequence reads TGTGCCAGCAGGGGACAACTGGATCAGCCCCAGCATTTT. This codes for CASRGQLDQPQHF.